These 26 T cell receptor beta chains share one sample of origin, sequenced in a study of cytomegalovirus exposure and HLA in healthy donors. Some clones are missing from TCRdb's copy, which holds only in-frame ones; the method was immunoSEQ multiplex PCR. This table holds roughly 140,000 clones, 85% to 90% found once. The source material was PBMCs. Receptors originate from a woman younger than 30 in good health and CMV-seropositive.

This clone has a single count. The chain combines TRBV7-2 with TRBJ2-5, with 14 nucleotides matching TRBD2. Germline CDR1 and CDR2: SGHTA and FQGNSA. J gave up 1 base and V 5 bases, and 12 bases lay outside the gene matches. This CDR3 has 19 amino acids. The CDR3 nucleotides read TGTGCCAGCAGCCGTTTGGAGACTAGCGGGAGGGCCTCCCAAGAGACCCAGTACTTC. Amino acids: CASSRLETSGRASQETQYF. The whole variable domain, remainder taken from reference TRBV7-2 and TRBJ2-5, is GAGVSQSPSNKVTEKGKDVELRCDPISGHTALYWYRQSLGQGLEFLIYFQGNSAPDKSGLPSDRFSAERTGGSVSTLTIQRTQQEDSAVYLCASSRLETSGRASQETQYFGPGTRLLVL.

The chain recombines TRBV27 with TRBJ2-5, with a tentative D call TRBD1 (5 bases). V lost 5 bases and J lost 2, with 12 bases in between. The CDR3 consists of 14 residues. CDR1 is MNHEY and CDR2 is SMNVEV in the germline V gene (reference sequence). CDR3 DNA sequence: TGTGCCAGCAGTCCGTCTAGGGGACAAGAGACCCAGTACTTC. This sequence encodes CASSPSRGQETQYF.

This clone occurred a few times. The CDR3 bases are TGTGCCAGCAGCCAAGCCCCTCACTACGAGCAGTACTTC. It encodes CASSQAPHYEQYF. The chain recombines TRBV9 with TRBJ2-7, with D unclear. V lost 4 bases and J 3 bases, leaving 11 bases between the germline ends. The length of the CDR3 is 13 residues. Looked up from germline, CDR1 is SGDLS and CDR2 is YYNGEE.

The chain carries TRBV29-1 and TRBJ1-1; 9 nucleotides match TRBD1. The CDR3 length is 12 residues. V lost 7 bases to trimming and J lost 5 bases; unmatched junction nucleotides: 5. Looked up from germline, CDR1 is SQVTM and CDR2 is ANQGSEA. Here the CDR3 DNA reads TGCAGCGGTACAGGGGGCAGGACTGAAGCTTTCTTT. Amino acids: CSGTGGRTEAFF.

J is TRBJ1-2 and V is TRBV19, with no clear D. Looked up from germline, CDR1 is LNHDA and CDR2 is SQIVND (reference sequence). Trimming took off 7 bases at V and 0 bases at J, with 12 bases between the two ends. The CDR3 length is 14 residues. CDR3 DNA: TGTGCCAGTATTTCCTTAGTAGCTAACTATGGCTACACCTTC. It encodes CASISLVANYGYTF.

This clone has only one observation. This chain uses TRBV19 with TRBJ1-1; a possible D gene is TRBD1 (5 bases). The CDR3 contains 13 residues. Germline CDR1 reads LNHDA; CDR2 reads SQIVND (reference sequence). Between the trimmed V and J ends, which lost 5 bases and 2 bases, there was a span of 9 bases. CDR3 in DNA: TGTGCCAGTAGTTTGACAGTTAACACTGAAGCTTTCTTT. This gives the protein CASSLTVNTEAFF.

The chain has TRBV5-1 and TRBJ2-6; a possible D gene is TRBD1 (6 bases). The CDR3 contains 17 residues. V lost 6 bases and J 0 bases, leaving 16 bases between the germline ends. CDR1 is SGHRS and CDR2 is YFSETQ in the germline V gene. CDR3 bases: TGCGCCAGCACAAGGAACAGGGTCAGCTCTGGGGCCAACGTCCTGACTTTC. As protein: CASTRNRVSSGANVLTF.

The chain links TRBV11-3 to TRBJ1-5, with a tentative D call TRBD1 (6 bases). This CDR3 comprises 16 residues. Germline lookup yields CDR1 SGHNT and CDR2 YENEEA. V lost 6 bases and J lost 3, with 18 bases in between. CDR3: CASSYAGTNLNQPQHF. Written as DNA, the CDR3 is TGTGCCAGCAGTTACGCCGGGACAAATCTCAATCAGCCCCAGCATTTT.

The V and J genes are TRBV19 and TRBJ2-3, with D possibly TRBD1 on 6 matching bases. Trimming removed 7 bases at V and 1 base at J, with 12 bases between. There are 14 residues in the CDR3. Germline V gene sequence: CDR1 LNHDA, CDR2 SQIVND (reference sequence). CDR3 loop: CASNRNRGTDTQYF. In nucleotides, the CDR3 is TGTGCCAGTAATCGGAACAGGGGCACAGATACGCAGTATTTT. Combining the CDR3 with reference TRBV19 and TRBJ2-3 gives the whole variable domain DGGITQSPKYLFRKEGQNVTLSCEQNLNHDAMYWYRQDPGQGLRLIYYSQIVNDFQKGDIAEGYSVSREKKESFPLTVTSAQKNPTAFYLCASNRNRGTDTQYFGPGTRLTVL.

This CDR3 is CASSLEGLLNEQFF. CDR3 nucleotide sequence: TGTGCCAGCAGCTTGGAGGGACTCCTCAATGAGCAGTTCTTC. The chain is built from TRBV5-4 and TRBJ2-1, with a possible D match to TRBD2 (6 bases). With 0 bases removed from V and 6 bases from J, the gap between germline ends came to 10 bases. This CDR3 contains 14 residues. Per germline, CDR1 SGHNT and CDR2 YYREEE (reference sequence).

This rearrangement joins TRBV6-5 to TRBJ1-5; 9 bases line up with TRBD1. CDR1 is MNHEY, CDR2 SVGAGI, per germline. The CDR3 runs 14 residues. With V trimmed by 8 bases and J by 7 bases, 9 bases remained unmatched. The CDR3 sequence is CASRPQGARQPQHF. The CDR3 DNA sequence: TGTGCCAGCCGCCCACAGGGGGCTCGACAGCCCCAGCATTTT.

The rearrangement uses TRBV6-1 and TRBJ2-7, with D maybe TRBD2 (5 bases). This CDR3 is 17 amino acids long. CDR1 and CDR2 (germline): MNHNS, SASEGT. The germline V and J ends were trimmed by 3 bases and 3 bases, with 21 bases remaining between them. For the CDR3, the DNA is TGTGCCAGCAGTGAGGGGTTAGCAAGGAGGTTCTTCTACGAGCAGTACTTC. Its translation: CASSEGLARRFFYEQYF.

V and J are TRBV15 and TRBJ2-6; no clear D. Germline-derived CDR1 and CDR2 are LNHNV and YYDKDF (reference sequence). V lost 2 bases and J lost 1, with 9 bases in between. The CDR3 loop spans 16 amino acids. CDR3 coding DNA: TGTGCCACCAGCAGAACGAGGAGATCTGGGGCCAACGTCCTGACTTTC. Translated: CATSRTRRSGANVLTF.

The chain recombines TRBV5-6 with TRBJ1-4, with D perhaps TRBD1 (5 bases). The V end lost 4 bases, the J end lost 7 bases, and 17 bases lay between the germline ends. CDR3 length: 15 amino acids. CDR1 and CDR2 from the germline V gene are SGHDT and YYEEEE. This CDR3 reads CASSPGGTLVEKLFF. CDR3 nucleotide sequence: TGTGCCAGCAGCCCGGGGGGGACGCTGGTTGAAAAACTGTTTTTT.

The CDR3 sequence is CASSSDRAVEQFF. CDR3 nucleotides: TGCGCCAGCAGCTCGGACAGGGCCGTTGAGCAGTTCTTC. This sequence joins TRBV5-1 and TRBJ2-1, with 8 bases lining up with TRBD1. J was trimmed by 9 bases and V by 3 bases; bases with no gene match: 5. Looked up from germline, CDR1 is SGHRS and CDR2 is YFSETQ. The CDR3 extends over 13 amino acids.

This chain joins TRBV5-4 and TRBJ1-2; D may be TRBD1 (6 bases). The CDR3 spans 13 residues. V was shortened by 5 bases and J by 4 bases, with 12 bases between the two germline ends. Germline lookup yields CDR1 SGHNT and CDR2 YYREEE (reference sequence). The DNA of the CDR3 is TGTGCCAGCAGACACAGGGATGGCTATGGCTACACCTTC. Translation: CASRHRDGYGYTF.

This sequence joins TRBV28 and TRBJ2-7, with 8 bases matching TRBD1. Germline CDR1 MDHEN, CDR2 SYDVKM. The CDR3 extends over 14 amino acids. The J segment lost 2 bases and the V segment lost 7 bases, leaving 7 bases of the junction unmatched. CDR3 sequence reads: CASTFPGQAYEQYF. The CDR3 nucleotides read TGTGCCAGCACTTTTCCGGGACAGGCCTACGAGCAGTACTTC.

This sequence joins TRBV6-5 and TRBJ1-2; D remains unclear. V was trimmed by 5 bases and J by 1 base, leaving 11 bases between them. Germline V gene data show CDR1 as MNHEY and CDR2 as SVGAGI. The CDR3 spans 14 residues. CDR3 DNA sequence: TGTGCCAGCAGTCGCCGACGGGATAACTATGGCTACACCTTC. Its translation is CASSRRRDNYGYTF.

This clone came up once. The CDR3 sequence: CASSVASGDYEQYF. The CDR3 coding sequence is TGTGCCAGCAGCGTAGCTAGCGGGGATTACGAGCAGTACTTC. The V gene is TRBV9, the J gene TRBJ2-7, with TRBD2 matching over 9 bases. CDR1 and CDR2 (germline): SGDLS, YYNGEE. Germline trimming cut 0 bases from V and 4 bases from J; bases unmatched to any gene: 2. The CDR3 is made up of 14 amino acids.

This clone was recorded once. The rearrangement uses TRBV9 and TRBJ1-1; D is perhaps TRBD1 (6 bases). Germline CDR1 and CDR2: SGDLS and YYNGEE. V was clipped by 3 bases and J by 6 bases, with 12 bases between them. The CDR3 spans 13 residues. The CDR3 protein is CASSGYGGPEAFF. In DNA form, the CDR3 reads TGTGCCAGCAGCGGATATGGGGGCCCTGAAGCTTTCTTT.

The CDR3 DNA reads as TGTGCCAGCAGCCCAGCCGGGACAGGACAATACGAGCAGTACTTC. It encodes CASSPAGTGQYEQYF. J is TRBJ2-7 and V is TRBV11-2; 8 bases line up with TRBD1. The CDR3 extends over 15 amino acids. Germline lookup yields CDR1 SGHAT and CDR2 FQNNGV. The J segment lost 4 bases and the V segment lost 5 bases, leaving 10 bases of the junction unmatched.

A single count supports this clone. V is TRBV6-1 and J is TRBJ2-2, with no clear D. The CDR3 contains 11 residues. Between the trimmed V and J ends, which lost 3 bases and 7 bases, there was a span of 3 bases. Germline CDR1 reads MNHNS; CDR2 reads SASEGT. DNA for the CDR3: TGTGCCAGCAGTGATCACGGGGAGCTGTTTTTT. Protein product: CASSDHGELFF.

V usage is TRBV27 and J usage is TRBJ2-1; D not certain. This CDR3 has 13 amino acids. The V end was cut by 4 bases, the J end by 4 bases, with 8 bases between. Germline V gene lookup returns CDR1 MNHEY and CDR2 SMNVEV (reference sequence). CDR3 coding DNA: TGTGCCAGCAGTTCCTACTCATACAATGAGCAGTTCTTC. It translates to CASSSYSYNEQFF.

This chain uses TRBV7-9 with TRBJ2-3, with a possible D match to TRBD1 (5 bases). CDR1 SEHNR and CDR2 FQNEAQ come from the germline V gene (reference sequence). CDR3 length: 15 residues. V was clipped by 8 bases and J by 2 bases, with 17 bases between them. CDR3: CASSLSPGSTDTQYF. The CDR3 DNA reads TGTGCCAGCTCACTTAGCCCAGGGTCCACAGATACGCAGTATTTT.

This clone was counted once. The J gene is TRBJ2-3, the V gene TRBV9; 7 bases agree with TRBD1. Looked up from germline, CDR1 is SGDLS and CDR2 is YYNGEE. There are 15 residues in the CDR3. V lost 4 bases to trimming and J lost 3 bases; unmatched junction nucleotides: 8. The CDR3 nucleotides are TGTGCCAGCAGCCCTACAGGGGCTCAGACAGATACGCAGTATTTT. Protein product: CASSPTGAQTDTQYF.

The chain joins TRBV4-1 to TRBJ2-7, with D possibly matching TRBD2 (5 bases). The length of the CDR3 is 16 residues. Trimming took 3 bases from V and 2 from J, leaving 17 bases between them. Per germline, CDR1 MGHRA and CDR2 YSYEKL. CDR3 bases: TGCGCCAGCAGCCAGACCCTAAGCGGTGGGGCCTACGAGCAGTACTTC. It specifies CASSQTLSGGAYEQYF.